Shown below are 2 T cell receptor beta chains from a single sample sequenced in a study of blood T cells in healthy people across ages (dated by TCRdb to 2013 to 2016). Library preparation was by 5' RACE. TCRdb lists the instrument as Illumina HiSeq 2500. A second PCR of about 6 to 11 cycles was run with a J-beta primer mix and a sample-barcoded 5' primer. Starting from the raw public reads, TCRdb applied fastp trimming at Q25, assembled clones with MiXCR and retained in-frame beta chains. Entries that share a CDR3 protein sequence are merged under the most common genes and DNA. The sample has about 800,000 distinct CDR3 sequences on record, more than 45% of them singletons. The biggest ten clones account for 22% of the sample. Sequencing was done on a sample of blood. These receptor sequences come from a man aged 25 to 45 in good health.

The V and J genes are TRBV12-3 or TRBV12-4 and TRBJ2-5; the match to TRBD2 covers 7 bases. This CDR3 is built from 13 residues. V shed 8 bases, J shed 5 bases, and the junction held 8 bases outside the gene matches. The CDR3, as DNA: TGTGCCAGCGTCCCGGGAGGCCGGGAGACCCAGTACTTC. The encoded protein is CASVPGGRETQYF.

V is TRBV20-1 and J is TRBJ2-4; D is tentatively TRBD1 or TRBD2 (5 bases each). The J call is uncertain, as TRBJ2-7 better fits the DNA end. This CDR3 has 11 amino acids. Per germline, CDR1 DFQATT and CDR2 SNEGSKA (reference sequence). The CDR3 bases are TGCAGTGCTAACGGGGACCGCGAGCAGTACTTC. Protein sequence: CSANGDREQYF.